This passage covers 2 T cell receptor beta chains from one sample sequenced in a study of shared clonotypes between healthy human individuals. Assay used: immunoSEQ multiplex PCR; TCRdb lists only in-frame clones, some missing. The data contain about 2.4 million clones, 90% to 95% of them seen just once; the ten biggest clones take up roughly 0.15%. What was sequenced was naive CD4+ T cells sorted from blood. Documented subset: CD45RA+ positively selected. The receptor set was obtained from a man younger than 30 in good health.

The chain links TRBV30 to TRBJ1-2, with D uncertain. Germline CDR1 GTSNPN, CDR2 SVGIG (reference sequence). The CDR3 is 11 amino acids. With 5 bases removed from V and 5 bases from J, the gap between germline ends came to 9 bases. The CDR3 sequence is CAWGPDYGYTF. The DNA of the CDR3 is TGTGCCTGGGGGCCCGATTATGGCTACACCTTC. The full variable domain, completed using reference TRBV30 and TRBJ1-2, is SQTIHQWPATLVQPVGSPLSLECTVEGTSNPNLYWYRQAAGRGLQLLFYSVGIGQISSEVPQNLSASRPQDRQFILSSKKLLLSDSGFYLCAWGPDYGYTFGSGTRLTVV.

The chain uses TRBV2 and TRBJ2-2; tentative D call: TRBD1 (5 bases). The germline gives CDR1 SNHLY, CDR2 FYNNEI. V lost 6 bases, J lost 4 bases, and 9 bases lay in between. The CDR3 contains 13 residues. The CDR3 here is CASRNRPTGELFF. The CDR3 DNA is TGTGCCAGCAGAAACAGGCCCACCGGGGAGCTGTTTTTT.